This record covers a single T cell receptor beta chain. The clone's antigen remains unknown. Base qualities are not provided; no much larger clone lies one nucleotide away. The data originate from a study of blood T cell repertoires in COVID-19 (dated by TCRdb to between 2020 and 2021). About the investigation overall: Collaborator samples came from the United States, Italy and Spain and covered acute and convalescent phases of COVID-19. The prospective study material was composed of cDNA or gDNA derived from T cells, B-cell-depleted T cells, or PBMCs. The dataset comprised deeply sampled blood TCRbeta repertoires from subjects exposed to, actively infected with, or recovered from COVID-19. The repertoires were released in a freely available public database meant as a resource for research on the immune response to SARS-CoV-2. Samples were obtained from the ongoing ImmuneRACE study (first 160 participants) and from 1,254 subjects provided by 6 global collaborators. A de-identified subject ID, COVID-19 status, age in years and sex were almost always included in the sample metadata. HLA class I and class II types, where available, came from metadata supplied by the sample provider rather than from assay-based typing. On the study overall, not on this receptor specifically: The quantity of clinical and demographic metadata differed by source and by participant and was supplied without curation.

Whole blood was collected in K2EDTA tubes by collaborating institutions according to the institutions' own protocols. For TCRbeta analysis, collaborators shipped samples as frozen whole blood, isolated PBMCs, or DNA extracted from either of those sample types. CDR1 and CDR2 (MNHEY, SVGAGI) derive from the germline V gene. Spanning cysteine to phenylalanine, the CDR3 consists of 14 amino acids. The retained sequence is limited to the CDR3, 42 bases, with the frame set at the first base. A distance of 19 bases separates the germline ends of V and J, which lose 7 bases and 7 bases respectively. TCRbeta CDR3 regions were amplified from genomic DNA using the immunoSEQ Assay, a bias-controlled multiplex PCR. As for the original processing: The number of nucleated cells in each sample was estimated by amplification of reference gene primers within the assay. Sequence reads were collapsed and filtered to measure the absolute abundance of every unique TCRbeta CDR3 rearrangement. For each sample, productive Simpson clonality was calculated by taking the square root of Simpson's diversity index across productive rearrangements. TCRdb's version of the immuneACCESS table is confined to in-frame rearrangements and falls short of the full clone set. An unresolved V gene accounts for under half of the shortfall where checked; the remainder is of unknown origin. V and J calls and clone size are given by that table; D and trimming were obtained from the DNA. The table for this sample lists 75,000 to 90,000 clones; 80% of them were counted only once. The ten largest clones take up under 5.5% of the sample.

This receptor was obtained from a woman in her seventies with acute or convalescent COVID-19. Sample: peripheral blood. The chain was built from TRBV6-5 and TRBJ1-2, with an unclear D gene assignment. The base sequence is TGTGCCAGCACCAACCTCCGCACCGGAGGTGGCTACACCTTC. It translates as CASTNLRTGGGYTF.